This T cell receptor beta chain emerged from a study of T cells in Graves' hyperthyroidism and ophthalmopathy (dated by TCRdb to 2018 to 2020). In terms of the full investigation: Peripheral blood was collected at initial diagnosis, before any treatment. A discovery cohort of about 100 patients, about 40 with Graves' ophthalmopathy and 55 to 65 with stable Graves' hyperthyroidism, was used to find distinguishing TCR V-J signatures. Prospective prediction of ophthalmopathy was tested in an independent validation cohort consisting of 18 to 20 hyperthyroidism patients and approximately 16 patients who later progressed to ophthalmopathy. The approximately 90 discovery patients were divided at random into training and test sets in a 7:3 ratio. In roughly six Graves' hyperthyroidism patients, the study also compared T-cell repertoires from thyroid tissue with T-cell repertoires from blood. Once sampling was done, hyperthyroidism patients were given methimazole at a starting dose of 30 mg daily, whereas ophthalmopathy patients were given high-dose intravenous methylprednisolone. TCR Vbeta CDR3 sequencing of 135 peripheral blood samples (fewer than 45 ophthalmopathy, 75 to 80 hyperthyroidism and around 17 progressor patients) is reported in the paper.

TCR beta CDR3 regions were amplified from RNA transcripts. For the first round of RT-PCR on the TCR CDR3, the HTBI primer set was used together with the Qiagen OneStep RT-PCR kit. Libraries were constructed in a second round of multiplex PCR, after which size selection and purification were performed. Sequencing of the libraries was done on an Illumina HiSeq2000 using paired-end 100 bp reads. In the original analysis: SOAPnuke was used to process the raw data, throwing out any read that contained adapters or uncalled bases, had a mean Phred below 15, or lacked an exact constant-primer or identifier match. High-quality paired reads were merged with COPE v1.2.5, and unique nucleotide sequences were defined as clonotypes. MiTCR v1.1 was used to align clonotypes to the IMGT TRBV, TRBD and TRBJ reference segments. Analysis was restricted to V-J combinations with a frequency above 0.0001, which covered roughly 99% of repertoires. A TCS score was defined as the ratio of F50 (clonal expansion) to E x V (chaos), with BLOSUM62-based TCRdist applied between CDR3 peptides within each V-J. Welch's t-statistics and random forest reduced roughly 530 V-J features to roughly 13, which were used in a naive Bayes classifier (R e1071). TCRdb cleaned the public reads at Q25 with fastp, built clones with MiXCR and kept in-frame beta chains. CDR3 protein sequences are deduplicated, and each keeps its most common genes and DNA. TCRdb's processing, not the authors' own work, is the source of the V and J calls. A total of hundreds of thousands of distinct CDR3 sequences appear in this sample, approximately 14% of them only once. Together, the top ten hold 10% to 13% of the sample.

The paper's findings and limits, for the study overall: In validation, the model predicted progression to ophthalmopathy with 55% to 71% sensitivity and approximately 72% specificity, a median of about 6.7 months before onset. No statistical method was used to fix the sample size in advance, and group allocation was not hidden from the investigators. A model built on a 13 V-J signature distinguished ophthalmopathy from stable hyperthyroidism, reaching 85% to 90% sensitivity and about 81% specificity in cross-validation and 80%/75% in testing. Blood samples also contained most of the expanded thyroid clonotypes (frequency above 0.001), which suggests that blood repertoires may reflect thyroid immune responses.

Stable Graves' hyperthyroidism was defined as the absence of progression to ophthalmopathy over 18 months of follow-up. Hyperthyroidism patients were newly diagnosed, with disease duration under 2 months, and aged 18 to 65 years. The study excluded patients with uncontrolled infections, other autoimmune diseases, pregnancy or lactation. Diagnoses were based on clinical symptoms, serum thyroxine and TRAb, thyroid ultrasound and orbital computed tomography. Ficoll-Paque density gradient centrifugation was used to isolate PBMCs from about 9 ml of fresh peripheral blood. Total RNA was extracted with Trizol reagent, and quality was checked on an Agilent 2100 Bioanalyzer. CDR3 length: 12 amino acids, cysteine to phenylalanine. Of all the DNA, just the CDR3 is kept, 36 bases in frame from base 1. CDR1 and CDR2 were assigned from the germline V gene (reference sequence) as LNHDA and SQIVND. Germline trimming amounts to 3 bases on V and 10 bases on J, with 4 as the count of junction bases outside the gene matches.

A few counts support this clonotype. It has no known antigen specificity. No quality values exist for individual bases; no much larger clone is one base distant. The source material was blood. The chain is assembled from TRBV19 and TRBJ1-1; 8 bases in the middle match TRBD1. The clonotype originates from a woman under 30 with Graves' hyperthyroidism. For the CDR3, the sequence is CASSIRTGGAFF. The DNA is as follows: TGTGCCAGTAGTATTCGAACAGGGGGAGCTTTCTTT.